Below are 12 T cell receptor beta chains sequenced from a single sample in a study of blood T cell repertoires in COVID-19. Sequencing was performed with immunoSEQ multiplex PCR; in TCRdb, only in-frame clones are kept and a portion is missing. The sample carries about 110,000 clones, 88% recorded once. The sample taken for sequencing was peripheral blood. The receptors shown here come from a human donor in a cohort sampled during active COVID-19.

The genes are TRBV4-1 and TRBJ2-1, with 8 bases aligning to TRBD1. V was clipped by 4 bases and J by 0 bases; unmatched bases: 11. The CDR3 runs 18 residues. The V gene's germline CDR1 is MGHRA and CDR2 YSYEKL. For the CDR3, the DNA is TGCGCCAGCAGCCCCCCACCCCGGACAGGGCTCTCCTACAATGAGCAGTTCTTC. It specifies CASSPPPRTGLSYNEQFF.

The V and J genes are TRBV19 and TRBJ2-5; the D gene is possibly TRBD1 (5 bases). The CDR3 loop spans 15 amino acids. Germline lookup yields CDR1 LNHDA and CDR2 SQIVND (reference sequence). Trimming left V 5 bases short and J 1 base short, with 14 bases between. CDR3 DNA: TGTGCCAGTAGTCTGCAGGGAAGTCTCCAAGAGACCCAGTACTTC. This encodes CASSLQGSLQETQYF.

CDR3 nucleotides: TGCGCCAGCAGCCCTACCGGGACAGGGATTTTCTATGGCTACACCTTC. Translated: CASSPTGTGIFYGYTF. The V gene is TRBV4-1, the J gene TRBJ1-2; 9 bases agree with TRBD1. This CDR3 is built from 16 residues. The V segment lost 4 bases and the J segment 4 bases; nucleotides outside the gene matches: 10. Germline lookup yields CDR1 MGHRA and CDR2 YSYEKL.

V usage is TRBV30 and J usage is TRBJ1-5, with D possibly being TRBD1 (6 bases). CDR3 length equals 15 residues. The germline CDR1 and CDR2 sequences are GTSNPN and SVGIG (reference sequence). Trimming took 5 bases from V and 2 from J, leaving 16 bases between them. The CDR3 protein is CAWDSGTSGNQPQHF. The CDR3 DNA reads as TGTGCCTGGGACTCCGGGACATCGGGCAATCAGCCCCAGCATTTT.

J is TRBJ2-1 and V is TRBV27, with TRBD2 matching 8 bases. After removal of 3 bases from V and 9 bases from J, the junction contained 10 bases not matched to a gene. CDR3 length: 15 residues. The V gene's germline CDR1 is MNHEY and CDR2 SMNVEV (reference sequence). CDR3 region: CASSFRPGLVPEQFF. In nucleotides, the CDR3 is TGTGCCAGCAGTTTTCGACCGGGACTAGTTCCTGAGCAGTTCTTC.

For the CDR3, the DNA is TGTGCCAGCAGTGAAGTTCGTATAAGGGGAGGAAGCACTGAAGCTTTCTTT. Translating it yields CASSEVRIRGGSTEAFF. The chain has TRBV6-1 and TRBJ1-1; perhaps TRBD1 as D (5 bases). V lost 1 base to trimming and J lost 4 bases, with 19 bases between them. The germline V gene encodes CDR1 MNHNS and CDR2 SASEGT. CDR3 size: 17 residues.

DNA of the CDR3: TGCGCCAGCGGAGACGGGACAGGGCTGCTGAACACTGAAGCTTTCTTT. The encoded protein is CASGDGTGLLNTEAFF. The chain joins TRBV10-2 to TRBJ1-1; TRBD1 aligns across 9 bases. The germline V gene encodes CDR1 WSHSY and CDR2 SAAADI. V was clipped by 8 bases and J by 0 bases; unmatched bases: 10. The CDR3 spans 16 residues.

This chain uses TRBV29-1 with TRBJ2-2; 11 bases are a match to TRBD2. The CDR3 consists of 14 residues. The germline gives CDR1 SQVTM, CDR2 ANQGSEA. The CDR3 nucleotides are TGCGGCGGGGCTAGCGGGAGGACGGCCGGGGAGCTGTTTTTT. Residues: CGGASGRTAGELFF.

The chain has TRBV12-5 and TRBJ2-1; TRBD2 matches at 11 bases. Trimming removed 7 bases from V and 5 bases from J; junction bases left unmatched: 13. Germline lookup yields CDR1 LGHNT and CDR2 FRNRAP. This CDR3 region has 17 residues. The CDR3 DNA is TGTGCTAGTGCCCCTTCATACGGGACTAGCGGAGACAATGAGCAGTTCTTC. Protein product: CASAPSYGTSGDNEQFF.

The chain combines TRBV28 with TRBJ2-3; no clear D gene. V dropped 5 bases and J dropped 2 bases, with 5 bases sitting between them. The CDR3 covers 12 residues. Germline CDR1 and CDR2: MDHEN and SYDVKM. For the CDR3, the DNA is TGTGCCAGCAGTGCGTTCACAGATACGCAGTATTTT. It codes for CASSAFTDTQYF.

This clone was counted a single time. This chain uses TRBV7-9 with TRBJ2-3, with D possibly matching TRBD2 (7 bases). Germline V lookup: CDR1 SEHNR, CDR2 FQNEAQ (reference sequence). This CDR3 comprises 14 residues. The V end was cut by 5 bases, the J end by 7 bases, with 16 bases between. The CDR3 sequence is CASSTSGGAYTQYF. The CDR3 nucleotides are TGTGCCAGCAGCACTTCGGGGGGCGCGTATACGCAGTATTTT.

The V gene is TRBV7-6, the J gene TRBJ1-5; D may be TRBD1 (5 bases). CDR3 length: 15 amino acids. Trimming pared 6 bases from V and 6 bases from J, leaving 18 bases between. Per the germline V gene, CDR1 is SGHVS and CDR2 is FNYEAQ. CDR3 sequence (DNA): TGTGCCAGCAGGGCAGGGCTCAATCCAGGTCAGCCCCAGCATTTT. Translated: CASRAGLNPGQPQHF.